This T cell receptor beta chain was obtained from a study of spatial heterogeneity in lung cancer. Turning to the study itself: Each unique TCR and UMI combination was seen more than ten times on average in raw reads.

The V and J ends lost 0 bases and 0 bases respectively, with 15 bases between them. The CDR3 extends over 17 amino acids. CDR1 is SGHRS and CDR2 is YFSETQ in the germline V gene. In this sample, this clonotype is medium-sized. Using its own MiXCR run on the 5' RACE reads, TCRdb lists one record per CDR3 protein. The data show some 4,000 distinct CDR3 sequences, about 7.7% seen once. The time point: sample taken at primary tumor resection. No cell sorting; template was whole RNA from tumor, lung tissue or PBMC. This clonotype was sampled from a male donor with early-stage non-small cell lung cancer. The chain uses TRBV5-1 and TRBJ1-2; D is unresolved. This specimen consisted of normal lung tissue next to the tumor, obtained at surgery. CDR3 loop: CASSLAGGSSTNYGYTF. The CDR3 DNA is TGCGCCAGCAGCTTGGCGGGCGGATCCTCAACTAACTATGGCTACACCTTC.